This T cell receptor beta chain was captured in a study of CXCR3-negative and CXCR3-positive naive CD8 T cells. The TRB cDNA libraries were prepared by 5' RACE with UMI labels. Reanalyzing the 5' RACE reads, TCRdb keeps one entry per CDR3 protein, without DNA. With 150,000 or so distinct CDR3 sequences in the sample, the ten largest clones hold 0.25% to 0.35%. Study-wide results and limits: The study found comparably high diversity in both naive subsets and much lower diversity in memory CD8+ cells. Cryopreservation partially decreased CXCR3 expression, and most assays used fresh PBMCs. Naive cells positive for CXCR3 carried more hydrophobic TRB CDR3s than CXCR3-negative ones.

The CDR3 has 15 amino acids. Germline CDR1 is SEHNR and CDR2 is FQNEAQ (reference sequence). Concerning this clonotype itself: Its matching antigen is unknown.

Those CD8+ T cells considered naive were CD45RO-CCR7+CD27+CD95-. The chain has TRBV7-9 and TRBJ1-3. The clonotype comes from a human donor in good health. Some clones in this sample may be carry-over from other donors' samples. The source material was naive CXCR3- CD8+ T cells from blood. Stated subset: CD45RO-CCR7+CD27+CD95- naive CD8+ T cells lacking CXCR3 (TNR3-). CDR3 in amino acids: CASSSQTALGNTIYF.